These T cell receptor beta chains were read from a single sample in a study of shared clonotypes between healthy human individuals. The data were produced by immunoSEQ multiplex PCR, yet TCRdb's version contains in-frame clones alone and is incomplete. The sample shows around 2.1 million clones, more than 85% of them seen only once. The sample comprised naive CD8+ T cells from PBMCs. All receptors come from a young man in good health. Some clones in this sample may be carry-over from other donors' samples. Both conserved end residues are part of each CDR3. D genes are given only for firm matches. Clone sizes are given selectively: once, few, many, or a class where the clone is expanded.

TRBJ2-1	TRBV7-9	NA	NA	TGTGCCAGCAGCTTAGAGGAGGGGGTTTACAATGAGCAGTTCTTC	CASSLEEGVYNEQFF
TRBJ2-7	TRBV28	once	NA	TGTGCCAGCAGCAACTACCACAGGGAACTTGCCTACGAGCAGTACTTC	CASSNYHRELAYEQYF
TRBJ1-5	TRBV7-4	NA	NA	TGTGCCAGCAGCACCTCGGACAGAACTGGCAATCAGCCCCAGCATTTT	CASSTSDRTGNQPQHF
TRBJ1-1	TRBV27	NA	NA	TGTGCCAGCAGTTTACTCGGGGGCTGGGACACTGAAGCTTTCTTT	CASSLLGGWDTEAFF
TRBJ1-2	TRBV25-1	NA	NA	TGTGCCAGCAGTGAATTTTACATATTGGATGGCTACACCTTC	CASSEFYILDGYTF
TRBJ2-1	TRBV9	NA	NA	TGTGCCAGCAGCTGGGCAGCGAGCTCCTACAATGAGCAGTTCTTC	CASSWAASSYNEQFF
TRBJ2-1	TRBV9	NA	NA	TGTGCCAGCAGCGTAGGAGGGTCGACCGATGAGCAGTTCTTC	CASSVGGSTDEQFF
TRBJ2-3	TRBV5-8	NA	NA	TGTGCCAGCAGCTCGAGCACAGATACGCAGTATTTT	CASSSSTDTQYF
TRBJ2-3	TRBV7-6	NA	NA	TGTGCCAGCAGCTCCCGAACGGGAGAAGGGCCAGATACGCAGTATTTT	CASSSRTGEGPDTQYF
TRBJ1-1	TRBV28	once	NA	TGTGCCAGCAGTTTCGACTTAGAAGCTTTCTTT	CASSFDLEAFF
TRBJ1-4	TRBV29-1	NA	NA	TGCAGCGTTGTTTTCAGTAATGAAAAACTGTTTTTT	CSVVFSNEKLFF
TRBJ2-1	TRBV6-5	NA	NA	TGTGCCAGCAGTTACGAGGGGGGCAGCTCCTACAATGAGCAGTTCTTC	CASSYEGGSSYNEQFF
TRBJ2-7	TRBV11-2	NA	NA	TGTGCCAGCAGCTTAATTCGGGGGGCACGGGAGCAGTACTTC	CASSLIRGAREQYF
TRBJ1-2	TRBV2	NA	NA	TGTGCCAGCAGTGAAGCGGGTCCTGCCCCATTCGGCTACACCTTC	CASSEAGPAPFGYTF
TRBJ1-1	TRBV7-9	NA	TRBD1	TGTGCCAGCAGCTTAGCGCAGGGGGTGAACACTGAAGCTTTCTTT	CASSLAQGVNTEAFF
TRBJ2-5	TRBV9	NA	NA	TGTGCCAGCAGCCAACTAGTAAGCCCTCGGGAGACCCAGTACTTC	CASSQLVSPRETQYF
TRBJ1-2	TRBV28	once	NA	TGTGCCAGCAGTTTGAGTCCCGTTGCGGGGTATGGCTACACCTTC	CASSLSPVAGYGYTF
TRBJ2-1	TRBV27	NA	NA	TGTGCCAGCAGCCTAACGGACCCCTACAATGAGCAGTTCTTC	CASSLTDPYNEQFF
TRBJ2-7	TRBV7-3	NA	NA	TGTGCCAGCAGGAACCGGGACCGCGAAGGCTACGAGCAGTACTTC	CASRNRDREGYEQYF
TRBJ2-7	TRBV7-2	NA	NA	TGTGCCAGCAGCTTAGTCGGGAACTCCTACGAGCAGTACTTC	CASSLVGNSYEQYF
TRBJ2-7	TRBV6-5	NA	NA	TGTGCCAGCAGTCCTCGTGAACGGCGGGGCTACGAGCAGTACTTC	CASSPRERRGYEQYF
TRBJ2-7	TRBV6-6	NA	TRBD2	TGTGCCAGCAGCACCGGGGGGGCGCCCTACGAGCAGTACTTC	CASSTGGAPYEQYF
TRBJ1-1	TRBV7-9	NA	NA	TGTGCCAGCAGCTTAACTTCGGGGGCTGAAGCTTTCTTT	CASSLTSGAEAFF
TRBJ2-5	TRBV10-3	NA	TRBD1	TGTGCCATCAGTGAGTCGACAGGGGTTCAGGCCCAGTACTTC	CAISESTGVQAQYF
TRBJ2-7	TRBV5-6	NA	NA	TGTGCCAGCAGCGGCACTATCGAGCAGTACTTC	CASSGTIEQYF
TRBJ2-7	TRBV29-1	NA	TRBD1	TGCAGCGCCCGGGACAGCTCCTACGAGCAGTACTTC	CSARDSSYEQYF
TRBJ2-4	TRBV7-9	NA	NA	TGTGCCAGCACCTCGCCGGGACTTAACATTCAGTACTTC	CASTSPGLNIQYF
TRBJ1-3	TRBV27	NA	NA	TGTGCCAGCAGTCTTATCCTGGGGTCCGACACCATATATTTT	CASSLILGSDTIYF
TRBJ2-7	TRBV18	NA	NA	TGTGCCAGCTCACCGGGGCGGTTGGGATCCTCCTACGAGCAGTACTTC	CASSPGRLGSSYEQYF
TRBJ2-2	TRBV18	NA	TRBD1	TGTGCCAGCTCACCGAGAACAGGGGAAGGAACCGGGGAGCTGTTTTTT	CASSPRTGEGTGELFF
TRBJ2-7	TRBV30	NA	NA	TGTGCCTGGAGCCCGGGGTCCTACGAGCAGTACTTC	CAWSPGSYEQYF
TRBJ2-2	TRBV7-9	once	TRBD1	TGTGCCAGCAGCCCACTCACAGGGGGCAAGGCGTCCGGGGAGCTGTTTTTT	CASSPLTGGKASGELFF
TRBJ2-7	TRBV7-9	NA	TRBD1	TGTGCCAGCAGCTTACTCGGGACAGGGGCCTACGAGCAGTACTTC	CASSLLGTGAYEQYF
TRBJ2-7	TRBV7-8	NA	NA	TGTGCCAGCAGCTTACGAAAAGGACAGTGGGACGAGCAGTACTTC	CASSLRKGQWDEQYF
TRBJ1-3	TRBV27	NA	TRBD1	TGTGCCAGCAGTTTATCGGGACAGGGTGTTGGAAACACCATATATTTT	CASSLSGQGVGNTIYF